The following is a T cell receptor (beta chain) sequence with its context. Its target is not known. The DNA ends 3 residues before the CDR3 does, and the rest of the CDR3 is filled in from the germline J gene. This sample was taken from a study of T cells in women clearing cervical HPV infection. Turning to the study itself: HLA type could not be excluded as a confounder. Overall study findings and caveats: TRBV6-7 relative abundance averaged about 0.1% in cases and about 0.17% in controls.

Each participant carried one incident cervical HPV16 infection only. Germline CDR1 reads SGHTA; CDR2 reads FQGNSA. CDR3 length: 11 residues. Between the trimmed V and J ends, which lost 4 bases and 4 bases, there was a span of 5 bases. The data were produced by immunoSEQ multiplex PCR, yet TCRdb's version contains in-frame clones alone and is incomplete. There are roughly 14,000 clones in the sample, with less than 10% held by the top ten. This chain connects TRBV7-2 to TRBJ2-7, with D uncertain. The sample comprised blood buffy coat. The sequence was obtained from a woman aged 18-70 years with a cervical HPV16 infection that either progressed to CIN3+ or cleared (not recorded which). The sequenced CDR3 bases are TGTGCCAGCAGCTACAAATACGAG. This encodes CASSYKYE. The whole CDR3 reads CASSYKYEQYF.